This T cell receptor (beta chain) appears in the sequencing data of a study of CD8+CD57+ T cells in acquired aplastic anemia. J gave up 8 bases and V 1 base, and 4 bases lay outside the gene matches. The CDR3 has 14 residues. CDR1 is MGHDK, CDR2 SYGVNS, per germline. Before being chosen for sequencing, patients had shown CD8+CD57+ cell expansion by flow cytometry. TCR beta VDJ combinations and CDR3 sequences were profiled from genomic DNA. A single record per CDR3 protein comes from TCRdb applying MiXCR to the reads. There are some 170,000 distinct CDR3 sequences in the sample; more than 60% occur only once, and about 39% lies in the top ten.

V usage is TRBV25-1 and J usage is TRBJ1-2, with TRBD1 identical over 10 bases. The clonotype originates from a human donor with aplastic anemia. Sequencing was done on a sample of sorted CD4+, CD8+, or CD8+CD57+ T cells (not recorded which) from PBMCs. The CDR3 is CASSESGQGHGYTF. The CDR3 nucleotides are TGTGCCAGCAGTGAATCGGGACAGGGGCACGGCTACACCTTC.